One sample yielded the 32 T cell receptor beta chains listed below, sequenced in a study of cytomegalovirus exposure and HLA in healthy donors. The study ran its PCR with 60 Vbeta and 13 Jbeta primers. TCRdb's copy holds only in-frame clones and misses some; the assay was immunoSEQ multiplex PCR. The table has roughly 130,000 clones, 88% seen once. The sequenced material came from PBMCs. Receptor source: a woman between 40 and 55 years old in good health and CMV-seronegative.

The chain is built from TRBV19 and TRBJ2-1; maybe TRBD2 (6 bases). Trimming removed 1 base at V and 9 bases at J, with 10 bases between. This CDR3 comprises 13 residues. CDR1 and CDR2 from the germline V gene are LNHDA and SQIVND (reference sequence). The CDR3 sequence is CASSIVRGSEQFF. CDR3 in DNA: TGTGCCAGTAGTATAGTACGGGGGAGTGAGCAGTTCTTC.

The chain combines TRBV9 with TRBJ2-5; TRBD1 is a possible D gene (5 bases). The CDR3 extends over 13 amino acids. The germline CDR1 and CDR2 sequences are SGDLS and YYNGEE. Between the trimmed V and J ends, which lost 0 bases and 5 bases, there was a span of 8 bases. CDR3 DNA sequence: TGTGCCAGCAGCGTAGGGGGCTGGGAGACCCAGTACTTC. It translates to CASSVGGWETQYF.

J is TRBJ1-4 and V is TRBV30; weak D call: TRBD1 (5 bases). The CDR3 extends over 13 amino acids. CDR1 and CDR2 from the germline V gene are GTSNPN and SVGIG (reference sequence). V gave up 1 base and J gave up 10 bases, with 13 bases separating them. The CDR3, as DNA: TGTGCCTGGAGTGCGCCCAGGGTTGGAAAACTGTTTTTT. Protein: CAWSAPRVGKLFF.

The CDR3 spells CASSYREGGFGQPQHF. CDR3 bases: TGTGCCAGTAGTTACCGGGAGGGAGGATTTGGTCAGCCCCAGCATTTT. The rearrangement joins TRBV19 to TRBJ1-5; D remains unclear. CDR3 length: 16 residues. V dropped 5 bases and J dropped 6 bases, with 20 bases sitting between them. The germline CDR1 and CDR2 sequences are LNHDA and SQIVND (reference sequence). Complete variable domain (other parts from reference TRBV19 and TRBJ1-5): DGGITQSPKYLFRKEGQNVTLSCEQNLNHDAMYWYRQDPGQGLRLIYYSQIVNDFQKGDIAEGYSVSREKKESFPLTVTSAQKNPTAFYLCASSYREGGFGQPQHFGDGTRLSIL.

To note about this clone: Distinct nucleotide sequences in the sample also encode this CDR3. The J gene is TRBJ2-4, the V gene TRBV29-1; D perhaps matches TRBD2 (6 bases). V was shortened by 6 bases and J by 1 base, with 16 bases between the two germline ends. Per the germline V gene, CDR1 is SQVTM and CDR2 is ANQGSEA. This CDR3 comprises 15 residues. The chain's CDR3 is CSVPGGAGAKNIQYF. DNA of the CDR3: TGCAGCGTGCCGGGCGGGGCGGGGGCCAAAAACATTCAGTACTTC.

The chain joins TRBV28 to TRBJ2-3; TRBD2 matches 11 bases. This CDR3 region has 17 residues. Germline-derived CDR1 and CDR2 are MDHEN and SYDVKM. Trimming took 2 bases from V and 2 from J; bases not matched to a gene: 6. CDR3 nucleotide sequence: TGTGCCAGCAGTTTAGCGTCTAGCGGGAGGAACACAGATACGCAGTATTTT. It is translated as CASSLASSGRNTDTQYF.

The chain carries TRBV4-2 and TRBJ1-2; D perhaps matches TRBD1 (6 bases). Trimming took 1 base from V and 1 from J, leaving 10 bases between them. The CDR3 loop spans 15 amino acids. Germline-derived CDR1 and CDR2 are LGHNA and YNFKEQ. CDR3 DNA sequence: TGTGCCAGCAGCCAAGCGATAGGGGGTAACTATGGCTACACCTTC. Translated, it gives CASSQAIGGNYGYTF.

On this clone itself: Other DNA sequences within the sample encode an identical CDR3. The chain couples TRBV5-1 to TRBJ2-5; tentative D call: TRBD2 (6 bases). Germline CDR1 is SGHRS and CDR2 is YFSETQ. V lost 2 bases to trimming and J lost 5 bases, with 7 bases between them. This CDR3 is 12 amino acids long. CDR3 residues: CASSFGGETQYF. The CDR3 DNA reads TGCGCCAGCAGCTTTGGGGGGGAGACCCAGTACTTC.

CDR3 bases: TGTGCCAGCAGCTTCGGGACTAGCGGGAGCGCAGATACGCAGTATTTT. Translated, it gives CASSFGTSGSADTQYF. The chain recombines TRBV9 with TRBJ2-3; 14 positions match TRBD2. The CDR3 runs 16 residues. J gave up 4 bases and V 4 bases, and 5 bases lay outside the gene matches. Germline CDR1 is SGDLS and CDR2 is YYNGEE.

The chain recombines TRBV10-3 with TRBJ1-6; 9 positions match TRBD1. Germline V lookup: CDR1 ENHRY, CDR2 SYGVKD. Trimming cost V 10 bases and J 14 bases; bases outside gene matches: 12. The CDR3 has 13 amino acids. The CDR3 coding sequence is TGTGCCAGCCGGGACAGGGAAAGGGGAACCCTCCACTTT. This translates into CASRDRERGTLHF.

J is TRBJ2-1 and V is TRBV10-1, with 14 bases lining up with TRBD2. Germline values: CDR1 WNHNN, CDR2 SYGVQD (reference sequence). V was pared by 5 bases and J by 7 bases, with 4 bases of the junction left unmatched. This CDR3 has 15 amino acids. The CDR3 loop reads CASSPGTSGGNEQFF. Here the CDR3 DNA reads TGCGCCAGCAGTCCCGGGACTAGCGGGGGTAATGAGCAGTTCTTC.

Here the CDR3 DNA reads TGTGCCAGCAGCTTAGAAGGGACTAGCGGGAGATATACGCAGTATTTT. This sequence encodes CASSLEGTSGRYTQYF. This rearrangement joins TRBV7-2 to TRBJ2-3; 14 bases align to TRBD2. Germline V gene sequence: CDR1 SGHTA, CDR2 FQGNSA. V lost 1 base, J lost 7 bases, and 4 bases stayed unmatched. This CDR3 spans 16 amino acids.

This chain connects TRBV9 to TRBJ1-1, with 7 bases matching TRBD1. The CDR3 loop spans 18 amino acids. Losses at the gene ends were 0 bases for V and 6 bases for J; bases not matched to a gene: 17. Germline V gene sequence: CDR1 SGDLS, CDR2 YYNGEE. The CDR3 nucleotides read TGTGCCAGCAGCGTAGAGATCGGGGGCAGGGGGAAGAGGGCTGAAGCTTTCTTT. Translation: CASSVEIGGRGKRAEAFF.

The genes are TRBV19 and TRBJ2-1; D might be TRBD2 (6 bases). Germline values: CDR1 LNHDA, CDR2 SQIVND (reference sequence). Trimming took off 6 bases at V and 0 bases at J, with 12 bases between the two ends. The CDR3 has 15 residues. For the CDR3, the DNA is TGTGCCAGTAGCACCCCAGCGGGCTCCTACAATGAGCAGTTCTTC. This sequence encodes CASSTPAGSYNEQFF.

The CDR3 reads CASRAKTEGLAGVPNTGELFF. The CDR3 nucleotides read TGTGCCAGCAGAGCTAAGACCGAGGGACTAGCGGGAGTCCCGAACACCGGGGAGCTGTTTTTT. The chain is built from TRBV9 and TRBJ2-2; 14 nucleotides line up with TRBD2. The CDR3 is 21 residues long. The V gene end was trimmed by 5 bases and the J gene end by 0 bases; junction bases not matched to a gene: 15. CDR1 SGDLS and CDR2 YYNGEE come from the germline V gene.

J is TRBJ1-5 and V is TRBV6-1, with D tentatively TRBD1 (6 bases). The length of the CDR3 is 15 residues. The germline V gene encodes CDR1 MNHNS and CDR2 SASEGT. V lost 2 bases to trimming and J lost 7 bases, with 15 bases between them. The CDR3 loop is CASSESGGPLQPQHF. The CDR3 nucleotides read TGTGCCAGCAGTGAATCGGGGGGCCCCTTACAGCCCCAGCATTTT.

This clone has a handful of counts. The chain carries TRBV11-3 and TRBJ1-2; D ambiguous. Germline assignment: CDR1 SGHNT and CDR2 YENEEA. Trimming took off 1 base at V and 2 bases at J, with 5 bases between the two ends. This CDR3 has 13 amino acids. DNA of the CDR3: TGTGCCAGCAGCTTAGGACAAAACTATGGCTACACCTTC. It is translated as CASSLGQNYGYTF.

This chain joins TRBV19 and TRBJ2-7; D remains unclear. Per germline, CDR1 LNHDA and CDR2 SQIVND (reference sequence). The CDR3 has 13 residues. V was clipped by 3 bases and J by 5 bases, with 11 bases between them. CDR3 region: CASSISSFDEQYF. The CDR3 DNA reads as TGTGCCAGTAGTATTAGTAGTTTCGACGAGCAGTACTTC.

The chain uses TRBV27 and TRBJ2-1; 13 nucleotides line up with TRBD2. CDR3 length: 16 amino acids. Germline V gene lookup returns CDR1 MNHEY and CDR2 SMNVEV (reference sequence). V lost 2 bases, J lost 6 bases, and 4 bases stayed unmatched. The DNA of the CDR3 is TGTGCCAGCAGTTTAAGGACTAGCGGGAGTAGCAATGAGCAGTTCTTC. This translates into CASSLRTSGSSNEQFF.

This chain joins TRBV9 and TRBJ2-2; TRBD1 matches 7 bases. Looked up from germline, CDR1 is SGDLS and CDR2 is YYNGEE. The CDR3 is made up of 11 amino acids. The V gene end was trimmed by 3 bases and the J gene end by 12 bases; junction bases not matched to a gene: 2. The CDR3 loop reads CASSARGQLFF. The DNA for the CDR3 is TGTGCCAGCAGCGCGAGGGGGCAGCTGTTTTTT.

The chain couples TRBV28 to TRBJ2-7; 10 bases match TRBD1. Germline V gene sequence: CDR1 MDHEN, CDR2 SYDVKM. After removal of 5 bases from V and 2 bases from J, the junction contained 6 bases not matched to a gene. The CDR3 totals 15 residues. The CDR3 is CASSTAGTGAYEQYF. CDR3 DNA: TGTGCCAGCAGTACAGCCGGGACAGGGGCCTACGAGCAGTACTTC.

The V and J genes are TRBV21-1 and TRBJ1-3; the table gives TRBD1 as D, unverified against the DNA. TRBV21-1 is flagged as a pseudogene. The CDR3 is 15 amino acids. CDR3 in amino acids: CASSNMSDSGNTIYF. For the CDR3, the DNA is TGTGCCAGCAGCAACATGTCAGACTCTGGAAACACCATATATTTT.

The chain carries TRBV2 and TRBJ2-3; D is possibly TRBD1 (6 bases). The V end lost 6 bases, the J end lost 5 bases, and 9 bases lay between the germline ends. There are 12 residues in the CDR3. Germline V gene lookup returns CDR1 SNHLY and CDR2 FYNNEI. The CDR3 here is CASRNRVDTQYF. The CDR3 nucleotides read TGTGCCAGCAGAAACAGGGTAGATACGCAGTATTTT.

CDR3 sequence reads: CASSPYRGATEAFF. As DNA, the CDR3 is TGTGCCAGCAGCCCATACAGGGGCGCCACTGAAGCTTTCTTT. The chain carries TRBV11-1 and TRBJ1-1, with 7 nucleotides matching TRBD1. This CDR3 region has 14 residues. Germline CDR1 and CDR2: SGHAT and FQDESV (reference sequence). After removal of 5 bases from V and 4 bases from J, the junction contained 7 bases not matched to a gene.

Concerning this clone: Relative to the germline gene, one junction end is altered; a read error may explain this. The chain joins TRBV7-9 to TRBJ2-7; D is possibly TRBD2 (5 bases). The CDR3 spans 12 residues. Per the germline V gene, CDR1 is SEHNR and CDR2 is FQNEAQ (reference sequence). The CDR3 loop reads CSSSLDYDEQYF. The CDR3, as DNA: TGTTCCAGCAGCTTAGACTACGACGAGCAGTACTTC.

This clone was picked up one time. The chain uses TRBV28 and TRBJ2-7; D gene unclear. The CDR3 has 14 amino acids. CDR1 MDHEN and CDR2 SYDVKM come from the germline V gene. V was trimmed by 4 bases and J by 3 bases, leaving 13 bases between them. The CDR3 sequence: CASSSRHRVYEQYF. The DNA for the CDR3 is TGTGCCAGCAGTTCTCGCCACAGAGTCTACGAGCAGTACTTC.

The V call is TRBV19, the J call TRBJ1-1; D not certain. The CDR3 is made up of 13 amino acids. Deletions cut 8 bases from V and 0 bases from J, with 10 bases between. Germline V CDR1 and CDR2: LNHDA, SQIVND (reference sequence). CDR3 loop: CASRREMNTEAFF. The CDR3 DNA follows: TGTGCCAGTCGGAGAGAGATGAACACTGAAGCTTTCTTT.

This clone showed up just a few times. V usage is TRBV10-2 and J usage is TRBJ1-3; no clear D. The ends were cut back, 2 bases at V and 3 bases at J, with 11 bases in the middle. The CDR3 is 15 amino acids. Germline V gene lookup returns CDR1 WSHSY and CDR2 SAAADI. The CDR3 region is CASSEREMNGNTIYF. The CDR3, as DNA: TGCGCCAGCAGTGAGCGAGAAATGAATGGAAACACCATATATTTT.

The chain carries TRBV7-3 and TRBJ2-2; tentatively, D is TRBD2 (6 bases). The germline V gene encodes CDR1 SGHTA and CDR2 FQGTGA. This CDR3 has 13 amino acids. The ends were cut back, 3 bases at V and 5 bases at J, with 7 bases in the middle. The DNA for the CDR3 is TGTGCCAGCAGCTTGACTAGTACCGGGGAGCTGTTTTTT. Translated, it gives CASSLTSTGELFF.

About this clone: The junction departs from the called germline gene at one end, perhaps through a read error. The chain employs TRBV6-5 and TRBJ2-7; 8 nucleotides match TRBD2. This CDR3 has 14 residues. Germline values: CDR1 MNHEY, CDR2 SVGAGI. CDR3: CASSPGGGFYAQYF. The CDR3 DNA sequence: TGTGCCAGCAGCCCCGGGGGGGGATTTTACGCGCAGTACTTC.

This chain joins TRBV19 and TRBJ2-1; 11 nucleotides agree with TRBD2. The V gene end was trimmed by 8 bases and the J gene end by 2 bases; junction bases not matched to a gene: 11. This CDR3 contains 17 residues. CDR1 LNHDA and CDR2 SQIVND come from the germline V gene (reference sequence). The CDR3 here is CASRWTVTSGAYNEQFF. CDR3 bases: TGTGCCAGTCGATGGACAGTGACTAGCGGGGCCTACAATGAGCAGTTCTTC.

This sequence joins TRBV7-2 and TRBJ2-1, with a possible D match to TRBD2 (6 bases). CDR1 and CDR2 (germline): SGHTA, FQGNSA. The CDR3 loop spans 11 amino acids. Trimming left V 5 bases short and J 12 bases short, with 11 bases between. CDR3 sequence: CASSLGTSQFF. CDR3 sequence (DNA): TGTGCCAGCAGCCTAGGGACTTCGCAGTTCTTC.